This TCR beta chain was identified during a study of cytomegalovirus exposure and HLA in healthy donors. Primers: 60 Vbeta forward and 13 Jbeta reverse. Generated by immunoSEQ multiplex PCR, the TCRdb table keeps only in-frame clones and is missing some. The data contain 180,000 or so clones, about 80% of them singletons. CDR3 length: 15 amino acids. The V end lost 1 base, the J end lost 0 bases, and 4 bases lay between the germline ends. CDR1 SEHNR and CDR2 FQNEAQ come from the germline V gene (reference sequence). Everyone who donated was a healthy bone marrow donor. The chain is built from TRBV7-9 and TRBJ2-6; D is unclear. The sequenced material came from PBMCs. The receptor was isolated from a woman in her twenties or thirties in good health and CMV-seronegative. CDR3 residues: CASSLGSSGANVLTF. The CDR3 coding sequence is TGTGCCAGCAGCTTAGGTAGCTCTGGGGCCAACGTCCTGACTTTC.